Sequencing of this T cell receptor beta chain was carried out in a study of CD8 T cells in ankylosing spondylitis. Findings and limits, study-wide: A TCR beta motif of fewer than ten highly homologous variants seemed to mark ankylosing spondylitis blood. Prior literature has documented some motif variants in synovial fluid and blood from reactive arthritis. Matched ankylosing spondylitis synovial fluid reportedly showed significant enrichment of disease-linked clones.

This clonotype came up a few times. No antigen is known for it. Making use of molecular barcodes, quantitative 5'-RACE generated TCR beta libraries. MiXCR, applied by TCRdb to the 5' RACE reads, yields one record per CDR3 protein. The sample shows approximately 200,000 distinct CDR3 sequences, roughly 13% of them seen only once. Germline assignment: CDR1 MGHRA and CDR2 YSYEKL. V shed 1 base and J 5 bases; nucleotides not matched to a gene: 9. The CDR3 extends over 16 amino acids. The V call is TRBV4-1, the J call TRBJ2-7; 9 bases line up with TRBD1. The sequence was obtained from a female donor with ankylosing spondylitis or in good health (not recorded which). The sequencing sample was made of blood, either unsorted or a sorted T cell fraction (not recorded which). The CDR3 DNA follows: TGCGCCAGCAGCCAAGGATCAAGGACAGGGGCCAACGAGCAGTACTTC. Protein: CASSQGSRTGANEQYF.